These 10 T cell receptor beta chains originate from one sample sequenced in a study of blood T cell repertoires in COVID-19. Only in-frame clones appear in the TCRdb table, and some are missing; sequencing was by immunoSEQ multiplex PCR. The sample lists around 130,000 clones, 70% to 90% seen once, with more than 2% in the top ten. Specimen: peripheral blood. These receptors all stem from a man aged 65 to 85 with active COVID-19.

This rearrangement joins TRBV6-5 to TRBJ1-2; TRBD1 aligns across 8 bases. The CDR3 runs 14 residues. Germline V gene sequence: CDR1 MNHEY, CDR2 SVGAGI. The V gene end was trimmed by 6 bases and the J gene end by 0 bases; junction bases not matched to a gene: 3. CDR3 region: CASRHRGANYGYTF. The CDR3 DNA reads TGTGCCAGCAGGCACAGGGGGGCTAACTATGGCTACACCTTC.

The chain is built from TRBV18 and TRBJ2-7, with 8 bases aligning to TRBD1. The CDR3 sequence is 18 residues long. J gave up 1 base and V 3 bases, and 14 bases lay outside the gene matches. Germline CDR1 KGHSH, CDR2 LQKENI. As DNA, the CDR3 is TGTGCCAGCTCACCCGAACAAAGGACAGGGCGCCCATCCTACGAGCAGTACTTC. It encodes CASSPEQRTGRPSYEQYF.

The CDR3 reads CASSLGTGRNTEAFF. CDR3 coding DNA: TGTGCCAGCAGCTTGGGGACAGGGAGGAACACTGAAGCTTTCTTT. The chain links TRBV7-8 to TRBJ1-1, with TRBD1 identical over 9 bases. This CDR3 comprises 15 residues. V lost 3 bases, J lost 1 base, and 3 bases stayed unmatched. In germline, CDR1 is SGHVS, CDR2 FQNEAQ. The full variable domain, rest sourced from reference TRBV7-8 and TRBJ1-1, is GAGVSQSPRYKVAKRGQDVALRCDPISGHVSLFWYQQALGQGPEFLTYFQNEAQLDKSGLPSDRFFAERPEGSVSTLKIQRTQQEDSAVYLCASSLGTGRNTEAFFGQGTRLTVV.

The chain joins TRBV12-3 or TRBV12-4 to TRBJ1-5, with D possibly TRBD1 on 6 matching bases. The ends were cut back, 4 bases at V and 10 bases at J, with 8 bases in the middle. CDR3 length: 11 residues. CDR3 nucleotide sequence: TGTGCCAGCAGTTCCAGGGGACCCCAGCATTTT. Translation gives CASSSRGPQHF.

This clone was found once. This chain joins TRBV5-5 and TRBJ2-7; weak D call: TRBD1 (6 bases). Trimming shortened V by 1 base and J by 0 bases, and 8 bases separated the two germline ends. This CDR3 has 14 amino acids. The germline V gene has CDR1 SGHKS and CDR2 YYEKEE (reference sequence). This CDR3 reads CASSLRQDSYEQYF. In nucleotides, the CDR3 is TGTGCCAGCAGCTTGCGACAGGACTCCTACGAGCAGTACTTC.

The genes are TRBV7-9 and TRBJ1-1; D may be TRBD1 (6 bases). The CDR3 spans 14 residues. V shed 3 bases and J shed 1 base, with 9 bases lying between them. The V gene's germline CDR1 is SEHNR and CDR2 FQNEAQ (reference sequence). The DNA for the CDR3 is TGTGCCAGCAGCTTCCCGGACAGGAACACTGAAGCTTTCTTT. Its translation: CASSFPDRNTEAFF.

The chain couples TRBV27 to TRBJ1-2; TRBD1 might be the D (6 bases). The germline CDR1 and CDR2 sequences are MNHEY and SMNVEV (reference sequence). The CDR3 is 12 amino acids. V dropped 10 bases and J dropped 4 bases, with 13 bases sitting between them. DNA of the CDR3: TGTGCCACCGTGGACAGCCTCTATGGCTACACCTTC. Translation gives CATVDSLYGYTF.

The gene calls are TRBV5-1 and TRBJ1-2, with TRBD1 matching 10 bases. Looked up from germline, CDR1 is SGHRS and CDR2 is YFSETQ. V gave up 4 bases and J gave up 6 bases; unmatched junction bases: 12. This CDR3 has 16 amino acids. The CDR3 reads CASSPLSGTGADGYTF. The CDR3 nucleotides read TGCGCCAGCAGCCCTCTGAGCGGGACAGGGGCGGATGGCTACACCTTC.

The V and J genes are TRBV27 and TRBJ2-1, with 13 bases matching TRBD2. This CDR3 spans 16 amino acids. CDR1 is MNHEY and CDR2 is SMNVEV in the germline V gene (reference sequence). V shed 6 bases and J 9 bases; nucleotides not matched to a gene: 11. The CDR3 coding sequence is TGTGCCAGCAGCGGTATACTAGCGGGAGGGCCTAGTGAGCAGTTCTTC. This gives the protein CASSGILAGGPSEQFF.

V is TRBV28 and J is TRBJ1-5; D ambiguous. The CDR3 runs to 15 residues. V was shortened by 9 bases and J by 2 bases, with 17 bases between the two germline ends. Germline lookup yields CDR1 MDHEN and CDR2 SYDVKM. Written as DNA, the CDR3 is TGTGCCAGTAACCCGGACGGGAGGGGCAATCAGCCCCAGCATTTT. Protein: CASNPDGRGNQPQHF.